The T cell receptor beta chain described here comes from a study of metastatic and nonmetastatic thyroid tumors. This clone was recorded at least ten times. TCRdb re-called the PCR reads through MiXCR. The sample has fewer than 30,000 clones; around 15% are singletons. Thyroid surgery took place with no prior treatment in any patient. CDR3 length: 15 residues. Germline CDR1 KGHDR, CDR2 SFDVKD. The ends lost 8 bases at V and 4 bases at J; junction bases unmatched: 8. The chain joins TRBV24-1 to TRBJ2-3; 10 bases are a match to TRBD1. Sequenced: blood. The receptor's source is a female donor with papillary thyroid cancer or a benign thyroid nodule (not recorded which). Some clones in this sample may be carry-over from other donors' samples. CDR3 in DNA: TGTGCCACCAAATCAGGGACAGGGGATTCAGATACGCAGTATTTT. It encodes CATKSGTGDSDTQYF.